This T cell receptor beta chain was profiled in a study of cytomegalovirus exposure and HLA in healthy donors. Looking at the study overall: Falling in the Caucasian-associated ancestry cluster were approximately 84% of about 400 genotyped donors. Findings of the study overall: Looking again later, the authors saw that most CMV-associated TCR beta chains seemed HLA-restricted.

Points on this clone: Its antigen is not known.

This CDR3 is 13 amino acids long. The V gene lost 5 bases and the J gene lost 3 bases, with 10 bases spanning the gap. CDR1 and CDR2 (germline): KGHSH, LQKENI. Vbeta (60) and Jbeta (13) primers were used in the PCR. The data were produced by immunoSEQ multiplex PCR, yet TCRdb's version contains in-frame clones alone and is incomplete. The sample records roughly 120,000 clones, around 80% being singletons. The sequenced sample was PBMCs. This TCR was sampled from a man aged 25-40 years in good health and CMV-seropositive. J is TRBJ2-5 and V is TRBV18; TRBD1 might be the D (6 bases). CDR3 loop: CASSSGAEETQYF. DNA for the CDR3: TGTGCCAGCTCATCAGGGGCCGAAGAGACCCAGTACTTC.